Included here is one T cell receptor beta chain sequence, with context. This CDR3 is built from 14 residues. The ends were cut back, 6 bases at V and 7 bases at J, with 19 bases in the middle. Germline CDR1 reads SGHRS; CDR2 reads YFSETQ. Data came from immunoSEQ multiplex PCR; TCRdb stores just in-frame clones and leaves some out. The table has around 80,000 clones, over 75% seen once. The data were obtained in a study of OX40 agonist ivuxolimab in advanced cancers. This specimen was CD4+ or CD8+ T cells sorted from blood, taken in a trial of the OX40 agonist ivuxolimab. This rearrangement joins TRBV5-1 to TRBJ1-2, with D possibly TRBD1 on 6 matching bases. This receptor was obtained from an adult with an advanced solid tumor such as melanoma, head and neck, liver or kidney cancer. The CDR3 DNA reads TGCGCCAGCAACCTCCTTGGGGACACGGGTGGCTACACCTTC. Protein sequence: CASNLLGDTGGYTF. The entire variable domain, with the rest obtained from reference TRBV5-1 and TRBJ1-2, is as follows: KAGVTQTPRYLIKTRGQQVTLSCSPISGHRSVSWYQQTPGQGLQFLFEYFSETQRNKGNFPGRFSGRQFSNSRSEMNVSTLELGDSALYLCASNLLGDTGGYTFGSGTRLTVV.